This T cell receptor beta chain emerged from a study of memory CD4+ T cells and cytomegalovirus serostatus. V lost 5 bases to trimming and J lost 8 bases, with 15 bases between them. CDR1 is SEHNR and CDR2 is FQNEAQ in the germline V gene (reference sequence). The CDR3 runs 14 residues. Single viable CD3+CD4+CD8-CD45RO+ cells were sorted as the memory CD4+ T cells. In the authors' workflow: Out-of-frame sequences were removed, leaving a few million distinct TCRbeta sequences. The table came from immunoSEQ multiplex PCR; TCRdb's copy has only in-frame clones and leaves some out. The V and J calls and clone size come from that table; D and trimming were worked out from the DNA. The sample consists of about 61,000 clones, more than 75% of them appearing once.

The TCR sequence derives from an adult in good health and CMV-seronegative. Sequenced: memory CD4+ T cells from blood. The chain links TRBV7-9 to TRBJ1-4; no firm D call. The CDR3 DNA reads as TGTGCCAGCAGCCAGACGGGTCTCGGGGAAAAACTGTTTTTT. It codes for CASSQTGLGEKLFF.